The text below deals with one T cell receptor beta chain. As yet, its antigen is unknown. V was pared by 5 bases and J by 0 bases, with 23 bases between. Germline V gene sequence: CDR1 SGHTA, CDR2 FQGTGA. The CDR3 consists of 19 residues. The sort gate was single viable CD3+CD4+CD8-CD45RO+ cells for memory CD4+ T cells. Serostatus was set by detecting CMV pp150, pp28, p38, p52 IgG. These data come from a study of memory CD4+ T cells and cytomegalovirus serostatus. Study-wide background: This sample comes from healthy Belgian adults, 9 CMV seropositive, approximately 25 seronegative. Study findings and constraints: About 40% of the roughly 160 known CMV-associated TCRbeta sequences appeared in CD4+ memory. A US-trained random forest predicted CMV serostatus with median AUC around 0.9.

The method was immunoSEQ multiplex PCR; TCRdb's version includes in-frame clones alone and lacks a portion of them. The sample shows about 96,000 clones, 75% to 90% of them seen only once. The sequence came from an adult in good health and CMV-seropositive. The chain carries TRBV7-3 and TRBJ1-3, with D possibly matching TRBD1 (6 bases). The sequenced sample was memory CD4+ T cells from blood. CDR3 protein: CASSTRVTGHRSSGNTIYF. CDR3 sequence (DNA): TGTGCCAGCAGCACACGGGTCACGGGACACAGAAGCTCTGGAAACACCATATATTTT.